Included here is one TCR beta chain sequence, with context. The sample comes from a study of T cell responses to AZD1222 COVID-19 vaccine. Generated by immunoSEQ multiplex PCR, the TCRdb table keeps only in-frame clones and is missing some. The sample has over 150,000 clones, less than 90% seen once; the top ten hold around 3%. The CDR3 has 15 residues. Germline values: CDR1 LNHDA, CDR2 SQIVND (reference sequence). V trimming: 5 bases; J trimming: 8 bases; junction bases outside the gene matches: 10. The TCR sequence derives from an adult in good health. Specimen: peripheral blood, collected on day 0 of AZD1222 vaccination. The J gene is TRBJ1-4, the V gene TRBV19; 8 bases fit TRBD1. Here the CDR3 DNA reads TGTGCCAGTAGTCGGCCGGGACAGGTGGGGGAAAAACTGTTTTTT. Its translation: CASSRPGQVGEKLFF.